This T cell receptor (beta chain) was sequenced during a study of blood T cells in healthy people across ages. Researchers isolated at least 6 million PBMCs per sample. CDR3 length: 17 residues. J gave up 0 bases and V 7 bases, and 18 bases lay outside the gene matches. Germline CDR1 SQVTM, CDR2 ANQGSEA. This clonotype turned up a few times. Together with a sample-barcoded 5' primer, a J-beta primer mix was included in a second PCR lasting 7 to 11 cycles. A template-switch adaptor containing 12 random nucleotides labeled each cDNA molecule. TCRdb independently ran MiXCR on the 5' RACE reads; one entry per CDR3 protein. This repertoire shows 1.5 million or so distinct CDR3 sequences, around two fifths found once; its top ten account for under 8%.

The chain couples TRBV29-1 to TRBJ2-7; 7 positions match TRBD1. Source material: blood. This TCR came from a woman aged 18-30 years in good health. Here the CDR3 reads CSAVPDSTGPFSYEQYF. CDR3 nucleotides: TGCAGCGCAGTGCCGGACTCGACAGGGCCCTTCTCCTACGAGCAGTACTTC.